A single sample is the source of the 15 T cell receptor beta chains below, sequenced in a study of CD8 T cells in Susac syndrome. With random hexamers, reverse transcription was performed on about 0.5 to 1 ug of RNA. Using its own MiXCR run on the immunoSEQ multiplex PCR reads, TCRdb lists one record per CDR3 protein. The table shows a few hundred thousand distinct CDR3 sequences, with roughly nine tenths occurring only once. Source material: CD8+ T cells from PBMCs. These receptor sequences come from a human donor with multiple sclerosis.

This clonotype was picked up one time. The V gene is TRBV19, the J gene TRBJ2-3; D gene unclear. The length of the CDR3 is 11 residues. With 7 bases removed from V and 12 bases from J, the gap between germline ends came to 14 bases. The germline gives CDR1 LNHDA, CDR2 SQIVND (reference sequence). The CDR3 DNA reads TGTGCCAGTACCCTCGGGCCTAGACAGTATTTT. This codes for CASTLGPRQYF. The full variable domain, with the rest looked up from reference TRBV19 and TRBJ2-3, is DGGITQSPKYLFRKEGQNVTLSCEQNLNHDAMYWYRQDPGQGLRLIYYSQIVNDFQKGDIAEGYSVSREKKESFPLTVTSAQKNPTAFYLCASTLGPRQYFGPGTRLTVL.

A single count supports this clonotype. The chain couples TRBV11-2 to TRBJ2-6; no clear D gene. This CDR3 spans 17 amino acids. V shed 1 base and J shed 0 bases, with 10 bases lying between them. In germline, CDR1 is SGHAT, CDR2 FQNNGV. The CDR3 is CASSLVAGGSGANVLTF. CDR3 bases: TGTGCCAGCAGCTTAGTGGCAGGTGGCTCTGGGGCCAACGTCCTGACTTTC. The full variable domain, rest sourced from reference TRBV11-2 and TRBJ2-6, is EAGVAQSPRYKIIEKRQSVAFWCNPISGHATLYWYQQILGQGPKLLIQFQNNGVVDDSQLPKDRFSAERLKGVDSTLKIQPAKLEDSAVYLCASSLVAGGSGANVLTFGAGSRLTVL.

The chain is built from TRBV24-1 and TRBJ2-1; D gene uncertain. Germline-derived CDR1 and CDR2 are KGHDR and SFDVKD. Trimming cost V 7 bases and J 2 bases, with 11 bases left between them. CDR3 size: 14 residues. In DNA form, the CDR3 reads TGTGCCACCAGCGACTGGGAAACCTACAATGAGCAGTTCTTC. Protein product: CATSDWETYNEQFF.

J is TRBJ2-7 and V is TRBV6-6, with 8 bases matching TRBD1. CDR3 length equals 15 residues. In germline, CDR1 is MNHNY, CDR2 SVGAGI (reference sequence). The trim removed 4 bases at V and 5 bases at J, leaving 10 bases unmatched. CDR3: CASSSGQEKVNEQYF. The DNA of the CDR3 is TGTGCCAGCAGTTCGGGACAGGAGAAAGTCAACGAGCAGTACTTC.

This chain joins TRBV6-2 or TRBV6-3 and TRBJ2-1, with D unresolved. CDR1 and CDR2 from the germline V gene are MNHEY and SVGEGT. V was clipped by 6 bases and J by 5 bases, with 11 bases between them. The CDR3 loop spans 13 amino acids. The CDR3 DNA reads TGTGCCAGCAGGTTCGCTCAAGACAATGAGCAGTTCTTC. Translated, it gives CASRFAQDNEQFF.

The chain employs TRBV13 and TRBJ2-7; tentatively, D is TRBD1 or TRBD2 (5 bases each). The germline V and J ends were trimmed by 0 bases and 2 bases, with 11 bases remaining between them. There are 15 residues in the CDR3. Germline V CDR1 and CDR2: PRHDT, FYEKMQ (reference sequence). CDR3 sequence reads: CASSLGPGTAYEQYF. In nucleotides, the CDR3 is TGTGCCAGCAGCTTAGGTCCAGGGACCGCCTACGAGCAGTACTTC.

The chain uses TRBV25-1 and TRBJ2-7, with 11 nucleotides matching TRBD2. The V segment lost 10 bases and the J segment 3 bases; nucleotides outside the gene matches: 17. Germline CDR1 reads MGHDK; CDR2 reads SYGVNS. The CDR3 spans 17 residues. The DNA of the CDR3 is TGTGCCACCGGGGTGGGGCTAGCGGGGGGCCCAGACTACGAGCAGTACTTC. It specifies CATGVGLAGGPDYEQYF.

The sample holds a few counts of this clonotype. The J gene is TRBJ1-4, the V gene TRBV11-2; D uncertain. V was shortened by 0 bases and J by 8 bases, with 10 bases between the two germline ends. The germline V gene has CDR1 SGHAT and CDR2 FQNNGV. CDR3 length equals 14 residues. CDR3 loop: CASSLELGWEKLFF. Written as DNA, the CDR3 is TGTGCCAGCAGCTTAGAACTGGGTTGGGAAAAACTGTTTTTT.

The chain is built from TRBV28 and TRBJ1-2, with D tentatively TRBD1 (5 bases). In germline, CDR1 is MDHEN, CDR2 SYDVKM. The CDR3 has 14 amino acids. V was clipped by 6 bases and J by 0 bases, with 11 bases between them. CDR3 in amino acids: CASRLTESNYGYTF. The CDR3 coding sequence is TGTGCCAGCAGATTGACAGAATCTAACTATGGCTACACCTTC.

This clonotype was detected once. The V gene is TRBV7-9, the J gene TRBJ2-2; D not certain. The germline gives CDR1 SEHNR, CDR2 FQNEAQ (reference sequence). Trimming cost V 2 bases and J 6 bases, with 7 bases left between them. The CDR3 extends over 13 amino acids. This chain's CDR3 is CASSLTGPGELFF. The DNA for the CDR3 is TGTGCCAGCAGCTTAACGGGCCCCGGGGAGCTGTTTTTT.

Written as DNA, the CDR3 is TGTGCCAGCAGTTTACGCCTCGGGGGACAGGGCTTTGGCTACACCTTC. Encoded protein: CASSLRLGGQGFGYTF. This chain connects TRBV28 to TRBJ1-2; 9 bases map to TRBD1. Trimming cost V 2 bases and J 7 bases; bases outside gene matches: 11. The germline V gene has CDR1 MDHEN and CDR2 SYDVKM. This CDR3 spans 16 amino acids.

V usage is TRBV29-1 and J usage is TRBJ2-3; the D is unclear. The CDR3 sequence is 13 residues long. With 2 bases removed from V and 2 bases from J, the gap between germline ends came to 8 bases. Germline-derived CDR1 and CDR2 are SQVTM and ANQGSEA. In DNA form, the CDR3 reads TGCAGCGTTGAAAAACCCCCCACAGATACGCAGTATTTT. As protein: CSVEKPPTDTQYF.

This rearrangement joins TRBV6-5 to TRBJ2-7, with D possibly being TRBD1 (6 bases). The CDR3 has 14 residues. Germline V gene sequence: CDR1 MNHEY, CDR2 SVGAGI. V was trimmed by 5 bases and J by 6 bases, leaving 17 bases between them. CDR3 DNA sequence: TGTGCCAGCAGTGACGGACAGATTCCCCTCGAGCAGTACTTC. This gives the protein CASSDGQIPLEQYF.

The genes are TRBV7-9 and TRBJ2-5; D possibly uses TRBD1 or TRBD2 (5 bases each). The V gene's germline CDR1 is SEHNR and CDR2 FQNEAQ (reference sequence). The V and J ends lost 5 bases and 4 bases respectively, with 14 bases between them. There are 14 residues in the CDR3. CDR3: CASSPREGSETQYF. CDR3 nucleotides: TGTGCCAGCAGCCCTCGAGAGGGGTCAGAGACCCAGTACTTC.

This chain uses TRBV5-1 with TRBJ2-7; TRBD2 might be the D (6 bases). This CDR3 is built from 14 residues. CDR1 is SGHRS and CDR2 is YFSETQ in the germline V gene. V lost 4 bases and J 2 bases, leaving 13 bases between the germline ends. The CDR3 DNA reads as TGCGCCAGCAGCCCGGGGGACGGCCCCTACGAGCAGTACTTC. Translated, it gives CASSPGDGPYEQYF.